A selection of T cell receptor beta chains follows, all from one sample in a study of Graves' ophthalmopathy and Graves' hyperthyroidism. TCRdb processed the multiplex PCR reads anew with MiXCR; each CDR3 protein has one entry. The table shows about 550,000 distinct CDR3 sequences, with about 40% occurring only once. The sample was peripheral blood or thyroid tissue (not recorded which). The receptors here all came from an adult man with Graves' hyperthyroidism. Each CDR3 is given with its conserved first and last residue. A D gene is named only where the DNA matches it firmly. Size values are once, few and many counts, or a class for expanded clones, and some rows have none.

D	V	J	size	CDR3	DNA
TRBD1	TRBV20-1	TRBJ1-1	few	CSAAPRQGANTEAFF	TGCAGTGCTGCACCCCGACAGGGGGCTAACACTGAAGCTTTCTTT
NA	TRBV12-5	TRBJ2-7	NA	CASSYQGFSYEQYF	TGTGCCAGCAGTTACCAGGGATTCTCCTACGAGCAGTACTTC
NA	TRBV20-1	TRBJ1-6	many	CSARDFLSSPLHF	TGCAGTGCTAGAGATTTTCTAAGTTCACCCCTCCACTTT
NA	TRBV12-3/TRBV12-4	TRBJ1-5	many	CASGGGGVQPQHF	TGTGCCAGCGGTGGGGGGGGCGTTCAGCCCCAGCATTTT
NA	TRBV19	TRBJ2-2	NA	CASSIPPGSNTGELFF	TGTGCCAGTAGTATCCCCCCCGGTTCGAACACCGGGGAGCTGTTTTTT
TRBD2	TRBV20-1	TRBJ2-3	NA	CSATGLAGDRDTQYF	TGCAGTGCTACAGGACTAGCGGGAGACAGAGATACGCAGTATTTT
NA	TRBV3-1	TRBJ1-2	many	CASSPKGGPNYGYTF	TGTGCCAGCAGCCCCAAGGGCGGACCCAACTATGGCTACACCTTC
TRBD2	TRBV7-9	TRBJ2-1	NA	CASSRGGTSGELYNEQFF	TGTGCCAGCAGCCGAGGGGGGACTAGCGGGGAGCTCTACAATGAGCAGTTCTTC
TRBD1	TRBV20-1	TRBJ1-5	NA	CSARVGTGAHQPQHF	TGCAGTGCTAGAGTTGGGACAGGGGCGCATCAGCCCCAGCATTTT
NA	TRBV7-2	TRBJ1-1	few	CASSLAPKPVTEAFF	TGTGCCAGCAGCTTAGCCCCAAAGCCGGTAACTGAAGCTTTCTTT
NA	TRBV30	TRBJ2-5	NA	CAWAQNQETQYF	TGTGCCTGGGCGCAGAACCAAGAGACCCAGTACTTC
NA	TRBV7-8	TRBJ2-6	many	CASSLGYRVGPGANVLTF	TGTGCCAGCAGCTTAGGCTACAGGGTCGGACCTGGGGCCAACGTCCTGACTTTC
NA	TRBV25-1	TRBJ1-4	NA	CASSCGVGEKLFF	TGTGCCAGCAGCTGCGGTGTGGGTGAAAAACTGTTTTTT
NA	TRBV7-6	TRBJ1-1	NA	CASSKLAGANTEAFF	TGTGCCAGCAGTAAACTAGCGGGGGCTAACACTGAAGCTTTCTTT
NA	TRBV11-2	TRBJ2-5	many	CASSLAFGGQETQYF	TGTGCCAGCAGCTTAGCATTTGGGGGCCAAGAGACCCAGTACTTC
TRBD1	TRBV20-1	TRBJ1-4	NA	CSARDGDRTNEKLFF	TGCAGTGCTAGAGATGGGGACAGGACAAATGAAAAACTGTTTTTT
NA	TRBV6-5	TRBJ2-5	few	CASSYSAGIQETQYF	TGTGCCAGCAGTTACTCGGCAGGGATCCAAGAGACCCAGTACTTC
NA	TRBV4-1	TRBJ1-5	NA	CASSQVSGAHNQPQHF	TGCGCCAGCAGCCAAGTATCGGGGGCCCACAATCAGCCCCAGCATTTT
TRBD1	TRBV10-3	TRBJ1-2	NA	CAISTGTGNLGYTF	TGTGCCATCAGTACCGGGACAGGGAACTTAGGCTACACCTTC
NA	TRBV6-1	TRBJ1-5	few	CASSEGVYSNQPQHF	TGTGCCAGCAGTGAAGGGGTTTATAGCAATCAGCCCCAGCATTTT
TRBD2	TRBV7-9	TRBJ2-1	NA	CASSLGPGLNYNEQFF	TGTGCCAGCAGCTTAGGCCCGGGACTAAACTACAATGAGCAGTTCTTC
NA	TRBV30	TRBJ2-7	few	CAWSLGAEQYF	TGTGCCTGGAGTCTCGGGGCCGAGCAGTACTTC
NA	TRBV20-1	TRBJ2-2	NA	CSARPGERLDTGELFF	TGCAGTGCACGGCCGGGGGAGAGGCTGGACACCGGGGAGCTGTTTTTT
NA	TRBV10-3	TRBJ2-7	many	CAISEAGLYEQYF	TGTGCCATCAGTGAGGCTGGCCTCTACGAGCAGTACTTC
NA	TRBV6-1	TRBJ1-5	few	CASTSGSRIPLNQPQHF	TGTGCCAGCACGTCGGGCAGCCGTATCCCCCTCAATCAGCCCCAGCATTTT
NA	TRBV3-1	TRBJ2-7	many	CASSQGLEQYF	TGTGCCAGCAGCCAAGGCCTCGAGCAGTACTTC
NA	TRBV2	TRBJ2-1	NA	CATPTRGGDNEQFF	TGTGCCACCCCTACTAGGGGGGGGGACAATGAGCAGTTCTTC
TRBD1	TRBV29-1	TRBJ1-2	once	CSLNPGQGYYGYTF	TGCAGCTTAAATCCGGGACAGGGCTACTATGGCTACACCTTC
NA	TRBV13	TRBJ2-7	NA	CASSLVVAGSAAYEQYF	TGTGCCAGCAGCTTAGTAGTTGCAGGGTCGGCAGCCTACGAGCAGTACTTC